These T cell receptor beta chains were read from a single sample in a study of OX40 agonist ivuxolimab in advanced cancers. TCRdb's table, derived via immunoSEQ multiplex PCR, lists solely in-frame clones and lacks some. The profile shows tens of thousands of clones, around 89% of them singletons. The sequenced sample was CD4+ or CD8+ T cells sorted from blood, obtained in a trial of the OX40 agonist ivuxolimab. These receptors were taken from an adult with an advanced solid tumor such as melanoma, head and neck, liver or kidney cancer. Both conserved end residues are part of each CDR3. The D gene is left open where the match is weak. Expanded clones get a size class; other rows say once, few or many, or leave the size out.

v_gene	d_gene	abundance	j_gene	CDR3nt	CDR3aa
TRBV7-3	NA	NA	TRBJ2-1	TGTGCCAGCAGCCCCGAAAAGCAGTCCTACAATGAGCAGTTCTTC	CASSPEKQSYNEQFF
TRBV5-1	NA	NA	TRBJ2-5	TGCGCCAGCAGCTTGGGGGGGCCGGAGACCCAGTACTTC	CASSLGGPETQYF
TRBV11-2	TRBD1	NA	TRBJ1-2	TGTGCCAGCAGCCATCAGGGGGTGTATGGCTACACCTTC	CASSHQGVYGYTF
TRBV23-1	NA	NA	TRBJ2-7	TGCGCCAGCAGTCAATCGGGAGGCAGGAGGAGCTCCTACGAGCAGTACTTC	CASSQSGGRRSSYEQYF
TRBV6-5	NA	NA	TRBJ1-1	TGTGCCAGCAGTTACTTGGAGAACACTGAAGCTTTCTTT	CASSYLENTEAFF
TRBV11-2	TRBD1	NA	TRBJ1-1	TGTGCCAGCAGCCGAGCGGGACAGTTATCGGGAAACACTGAAGCTTTCTTT	CASSRAGQLSGNTEAFF
TRBV6-5	TRBD1	NA	TRBJ1-2	TGTGCCAGCAGTTACGATACCGGGACAGCTAACTATGGCTACACCTTC	CASSYDTGTANYGYTF
TRBV7-3	NA	NA	TRBJ2-2	TGTGCCAGCAGCCTAGACTTCACCGGGGAGCTGTTTTTT	CASSLDFTGELFF
TRBV7-8	TRBD2	NA	TRBJ2-1	TGTGCCAGCAGCTTAGCGCGAATGGAGTGGGGGGGACACAATGAGCAGTTCTTC	CASSLARMEWGGHNEQFF
TRBV5-1	NA	NA	TRBJ2-5	TGCGCCAGCAGCTTGGGCCAAGAGACCCAGTACTTC	CASSLGQETQYF
TRBV5-6	NA	NA	TRBJ2-2	TGTGCCAGCAGCTTAGGTGGGGATTACACCGGGGAGCTGTTTTTT	CASSLGGDYTGELFF
TRBV6-4	NA	NA	TRBJ1-5	TGTGCCAGCAGAGGCGCCGGGGCCTTAGATCAGCCCCAGCATTTT	CASRGAGALDQPQHF
TRBV28	TRBD1	NA	TRBJ1-2	TGTGCCAGCAACGGACAGGGGGCTGGTGTCTATGGCTACACCTTC	CASNGQGAGVYGYTF
TRBV7-9	NA	NA	TRBJ1-4	TGTGCCAGCAGCCGGACTCGTCAAGGGGGGGAAAAACTGTTTTTT	CASSRTRQGGEKLFF
TRBV6-1	NA	few	TRBJ1-4	TGTGCCAACTCCCGCGGGGGGGGAACTAATGAAAAACTGTTTTTT	CANSRGGGTNEKLFF
TRBV28	NA	NA	TRBJ1-5	TGTGCCAGCAGTTTTTGGGACGCAGGGAGGGATACGTATAACAATCAGCCCCAGCATTTT	CASSFWDAGRDTYNNQPQHF
TRBV6-4	NA	NA	TRBJ1-1	TGTGCCAGCAGTGACTCCCCCAGCCGTGAAGCTTTCTTT	CASSDSPSREAFF
TRBV9	TRBD1	few	TRBJ1-1	TGTGCCAGCAAAGGGGGCAGCGCGAACACTGAAGCTTTCTTT	CASKGGSANTEAFF
TRBV6-1	TRBD1	NA	TRBJ1-2	TGTGCCAGCAGTCCACAGGGGAGGGATGGCTACACCTTC	CASSPQGRDGYTF
TRBV19	NA	NA	TRBJ1-1	TGTGCCAGTAGACTCCAGGGGTACACTGAAGCTTTCTTT	CASRLQGYTEAFF
TRBV7-2	NA	NA	TRBJ2-7	TGTGCCAGCAGCTTACGGCTAGTCGGTGAGCAGTACTTC	CASSLRLVGEQYF
TRBV29-1	NA	once	TRBJ1-2	TGCAGCGTTGGGGGGGACGGCTACACCTTC	CSVGGDGYTF
TRBV5-1	TRBD2	NA	TRBJ2-2	TGCGCCAGCAGCTTATTAGCGGGTGACACCGGGGAGCTGTTTTTT	CASSLLAGDTGELFF
TRBV7-8	NA	NA	TRBJ1-5	TGTGCCAGCAGCTTAAATTGGGACATTAGCAATCAGCCCCAGCATTTT	CASSLNWDISNQPQHF
TRBV5-1	TRBD1	NA	TRBJ2-3	TGCGCCAGCCGCTCCTCGGGACAGGGACCAGATACGCAGTATTTT	CASRSSGQGPDTQYF
TRBV7-8	NA	NA	TRBJ1-5	TGTGCCAGCAGCCCCGGTGGTTGGCCCCAGCATTTT	CASSPGGWPQHF
TRBV6-5	NA	NA	TRBJ1-4	TGTGCCAGCAGTTATACTCCAGCAACTAATGAAAAACTGTTTTTT	CASSYTPATNEKLFF
TRBV11-2	TRBD1	NA	TRBJ1-2	TGTGCCAGCAGCTTGTCCTACGGACAGGGCAACTATGGCTACACCTTC	CASSLSYGQGNYGYTF
TRBV29-1	TRBD1	NA	TRBJ1-2	TGCAGCGTCTTAGGGGTGGACAGGGGATATGGCTACACCTTC	CSVLGVDRGYGYTF
TRBV19	NA	NA	TRBJ1-2	TGTGCCAGTAGTATCCAAGAGGGAGGATTCGTTGGCTACACCTTC	CASSIQEGGFVGYTF
TRBV2	TRBD1	NA	TRBJ1-2	TGTGCCAGCAGTGGGACAGGGGCGAGTGGCTACACCTTC	CASSGTGASGYTF
TRBV14	TRBD1	NA	TRBJ1-4	TGTGCCAGCAGCCAAGGGGGACCGGGACAGAACGAAAAACTGTTTTTT	CASSQGGPGQNEKLFF
TRBV5-5	NA	few	TRBJ1-1	TGTGCCAGCAGCCCGTTAGGAGGGGTCAGCACTGAAGCTTTCTTT	CASSPLGGVSTEAFF
TRBV6-1	NA	NA	TRBJ1-5	TGTGCCAGCAGTGAAGAGGTGGCAGTTAGGACAGCGATTAGCAATCAGCCCCAGCATTTT	CASSEEVAVRTAISNQPQHF
TRBV19	NA	NA	TRBJ2-1	TGTGCCAGTAGGCCTGCTAGCTCCTACAATGAGCAGTTCTTC	CASRPASSYNEQFF
TRBV21-1	NA	NA	TRBJ1-5	TGTGCCAGCAGCGGGGGCGGGGGGGCACAACAGCCCCAGCATTTT	CASSGGGGAQQPQHF
TRBV18	TRBD2	NA	TRBJ2-1	TGTGCCAGCTCACGGACTAGCGCCTTTGACAATGAGCAGTTCTTC	CASSRTSAFDNEQFF
TRBV19	TRBD1	NA	TRBJ1-2	TGTGCCAGTACCTCGACAGGGAGAGGTGACTATGGCTACACCTTC	CASTSTGRGDYGYTF
TRBV10-3	NA	once	TRBJ1-4	TGTGCCATCAGTGAGGGGGCAGGGACTGCAACTAATGAAAAACTGTTTTTT	CAISEGAGTATNEKLFF
TRBV18	NA	NA	TRBJ2-7	TGTGCCAGCTCACCACCGTCAATCGACGAGCAGTACTTC	CASSPPSIDEQYF
TRBV2	NA	NA	TRBJ1-2	TGTGCCAGCACCACCGAGACTCCTGGGGGCTACACCTTC	CASTTETPGGYTF
TRBV4-2	NA	once	TRBJ1-2	TGTGCCAGCAGCCGCGGGACGGATGGCTACACCTTC	CASSRGTDGYTF
TRBV28	TRBD1	NA	TRBJ1-5	TGTGCCAGCAGGTCACAGGGGACGGTGAAGCCCCAGCATTTT	CASRSQGTVKPQHF
TRBV6-1	NA	few	TRBJ2-6	TGTGCCAGCAGTGAACGCGGGGTAGCCCTTTACGCTGGGGCCAACGTCCTGACTTTC	CASSERGVALYAGANVLTF